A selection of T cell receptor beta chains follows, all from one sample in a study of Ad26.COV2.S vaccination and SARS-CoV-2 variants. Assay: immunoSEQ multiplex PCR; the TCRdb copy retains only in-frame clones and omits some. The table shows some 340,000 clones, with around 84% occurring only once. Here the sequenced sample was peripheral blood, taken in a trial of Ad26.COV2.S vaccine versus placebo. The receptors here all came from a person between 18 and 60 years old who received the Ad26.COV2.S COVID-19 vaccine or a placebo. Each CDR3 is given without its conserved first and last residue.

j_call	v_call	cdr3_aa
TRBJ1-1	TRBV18	ASSPVSGRTEAF
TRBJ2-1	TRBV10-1	ASSETSQLNEQF
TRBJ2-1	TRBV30	ALPRGSGGVLNEQF
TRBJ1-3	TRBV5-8	ASNSRGAPGNTIY
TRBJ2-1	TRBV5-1	ASSSHRDFKIYNEQF
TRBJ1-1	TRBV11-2	ASSSTTANTEAF
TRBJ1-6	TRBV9	ASSERPGDRNSPLH
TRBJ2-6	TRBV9	ASSAGGPGANVLT
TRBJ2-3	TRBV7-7	ASSLDGGSTDTQY
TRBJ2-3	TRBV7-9	ASSLPPAAGMRTDTQY
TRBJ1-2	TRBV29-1	SVEKIYGYT
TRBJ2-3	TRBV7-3	ASSLDRYTDTQY
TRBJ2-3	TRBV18	ASSPPSRGSLYLGTDTQY
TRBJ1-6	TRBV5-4	ASSLDNSPLH
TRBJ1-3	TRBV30	ASERGTGNTIY
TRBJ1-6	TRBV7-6	ASSLEGDPQGLNHSPLH
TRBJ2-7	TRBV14	ASSQLQGKQY
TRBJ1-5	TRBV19	ASRDRNQPQH
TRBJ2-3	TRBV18	ASSLSSGTDTQY
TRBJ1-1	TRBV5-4	ASSTVGRMNTEAF
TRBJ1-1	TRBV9	ASSVDRASTEAF
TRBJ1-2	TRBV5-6	ASSFRGNGYGYT
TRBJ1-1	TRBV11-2	ASSPTTGVNTEAF
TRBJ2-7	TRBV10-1	ASSSRGQGEQY
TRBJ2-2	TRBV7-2	ASSLVRLNTGELF
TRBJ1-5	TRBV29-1	SVQGGNQPQH
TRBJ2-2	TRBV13	ASSTGERNTGELF
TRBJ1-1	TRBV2	ASSLRTGATEAF
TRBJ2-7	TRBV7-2	ASSYRGGGLYEQY
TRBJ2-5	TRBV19	ASSIDLVRGETQY
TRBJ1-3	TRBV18	ASSPLRTTGNTIY
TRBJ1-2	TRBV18	ASSPTDNYGYT
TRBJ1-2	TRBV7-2	ASSLGGDSLNYGYT
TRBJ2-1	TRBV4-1	ASSQLGLAQNEQF
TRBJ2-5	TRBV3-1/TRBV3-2	ASSPGLGRY
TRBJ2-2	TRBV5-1	ASSTTLVRAGELF
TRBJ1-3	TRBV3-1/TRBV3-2	ARGGQTQSGNTIY
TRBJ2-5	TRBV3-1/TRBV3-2	ASSPPGRGHGETQY
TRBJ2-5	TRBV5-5	ASSLTPGRQETQY
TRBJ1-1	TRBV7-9	ASSLGTGQGSTEAF
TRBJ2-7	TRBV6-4	ASSPVPQASGDRSYEQY
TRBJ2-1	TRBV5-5	ASNPDLSYNEQF
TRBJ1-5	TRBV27	ASSLSSVGQGLGQPQH
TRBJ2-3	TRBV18	ASSQRDRGYTDTQY
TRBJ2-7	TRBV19	ASSIDWWGEQY
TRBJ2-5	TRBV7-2	ASSPQHGVGGNVQETQY
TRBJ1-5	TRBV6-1	ASSDSFSNQPQH
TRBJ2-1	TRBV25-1	ASSEYNSYNEQF
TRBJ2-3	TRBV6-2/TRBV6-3	ASSYGLGQTFTDTQY
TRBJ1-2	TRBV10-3	AISVDGTGDYGYT